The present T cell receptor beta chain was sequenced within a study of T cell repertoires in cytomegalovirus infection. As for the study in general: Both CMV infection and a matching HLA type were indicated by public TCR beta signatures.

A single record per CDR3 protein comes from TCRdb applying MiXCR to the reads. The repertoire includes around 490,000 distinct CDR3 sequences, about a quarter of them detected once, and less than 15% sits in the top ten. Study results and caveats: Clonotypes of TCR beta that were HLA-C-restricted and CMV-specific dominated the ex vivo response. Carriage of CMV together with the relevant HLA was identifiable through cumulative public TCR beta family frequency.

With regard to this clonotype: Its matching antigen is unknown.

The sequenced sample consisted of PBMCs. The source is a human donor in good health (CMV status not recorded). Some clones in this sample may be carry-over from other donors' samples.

The CDR3 DNA reads TGTGCCAGCAGTCCGTCGGGGCTAGCGGGGTACAATGAGCAGTTCTTC. The encoded protein is CASSPSGLAGYNEQFF. The V gene is TRBV28, the J gene TRBJ2-1; 9 bases agree with TRBD2. The CDR3 totals 16 residues. V lost 5 bases to trimming and J lost 4 bases; unmatched junction nucleotides: 9. Germline V CDR1 and CDR2: MDHEN, SYDVKM.